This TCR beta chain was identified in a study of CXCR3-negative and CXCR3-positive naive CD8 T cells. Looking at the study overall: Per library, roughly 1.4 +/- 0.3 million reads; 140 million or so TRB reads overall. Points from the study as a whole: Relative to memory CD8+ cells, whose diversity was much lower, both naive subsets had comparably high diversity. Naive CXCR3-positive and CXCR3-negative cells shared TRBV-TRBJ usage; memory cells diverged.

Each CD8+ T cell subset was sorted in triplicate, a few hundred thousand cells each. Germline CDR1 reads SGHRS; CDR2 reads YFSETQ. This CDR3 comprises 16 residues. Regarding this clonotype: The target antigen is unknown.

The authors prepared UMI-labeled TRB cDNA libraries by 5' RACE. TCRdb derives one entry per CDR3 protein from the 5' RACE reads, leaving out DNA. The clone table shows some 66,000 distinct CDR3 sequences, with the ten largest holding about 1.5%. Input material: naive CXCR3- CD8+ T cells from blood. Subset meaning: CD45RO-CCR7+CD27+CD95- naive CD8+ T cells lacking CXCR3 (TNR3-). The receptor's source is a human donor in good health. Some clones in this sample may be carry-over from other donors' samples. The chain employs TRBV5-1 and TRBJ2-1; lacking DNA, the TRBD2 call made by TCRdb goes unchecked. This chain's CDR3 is CASSFGGRPQVDEQFF. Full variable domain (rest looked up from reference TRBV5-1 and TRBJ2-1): KAGVTQTPRYLIKTRGQQVTLSCSPISGHRSVSWYQQTPGQGLQFLFEYFSETQRNKGNFPGRFSGRQFSNSRSEMNVSTLELGDSALYLCASSFGGRPQVDEQFFGPGTRLTVL.